This TCR beta chain was identified during a study of response to subunit inactivated influenza vaccine. General observations from the study: After each seasonal influenza vaccination, few new T cells are recruited, the authors suggested.

As to this clonotype: Its antigen is unknown.

TCRdb passed the RT-PCR reads through MiXCR, listing each CDR3 protein once. This table has roughly 540,000 distinct CDR3 sequences, approximately 24% appearing once. Trimming took 3 bases from V and 1 from J; bases not matched to a gene: 7. Germline V gene sequence: CDR1 SQVTM, CDR2 ANQGSEA. CDR3 length equals 15 residues. These same records also appear under a second study, on T cells expressing NK-cell markers. As that study records: As the method of synthesis, 5'RACE template switching with UMIs yielded TCR beta cDNA. Sorted CD3+CD56+NKG2C+, CD3+CD56+NKG2C- and CD3+CD56-NKG2C+ T cells provided the TCR beta repertoires.

This specimen was CD4+ T cells sorted from PBMCs, taken 11 to 12 days after vaccination. The gene calls are TRBV29-1 and TRBJ1-2, with TRBD1 identical over 8 bases. The sequence derives from a man over 45 who received an inactivated influenza vaccine. CDR3 residues: CSVELVTGVNYGYTF. DNA of the CDR3: TGCAGCGTTGAGCTTGTGACAGGGGTTAACTATGGCTACACCTTC. Full variable domain (rest looked up from reference TRBV29-1 and TRBJ1-2): SAVISQKPSRDICQRGTSLTIQCQVDSQVTMMFWYRQQPGQSLTLIATANQGSEATYESGFVIDKFPISRPNLTFSTLTVSNMSPEDSSIYLCSVELVTGVNYGYTFGSGTRLTVV.